This paragraph covers one T cell receptor (beta chain) sequence. Loaded into unsorted PBMC replicate PCRs was about 330 ng DNA, about 30,000 T cell genomes. The team ran DNA from unsorted PBMCs on ten immunoSEQ deep assay plates for sequencing. Some clones are missing from TCRdb's copy, which holds only in-frame ones; the method was immunoSEQ multiplex PCR. The repertoire holds around 500,000 clones, over 70% seen once, with about an eighth in the top ten. The length of the CDR3 is 12 residues. Germline CDR1 reads ENHRY; CDR2 reads SYGVKD. The V gene end was trimmed by 6 bases and the J gene end by 5 bases; junction bases not matched to a gene: 4. The data were obtained in a study of shared clonotypes between healthy human individuals.

The sequence derives from a woman in her 40s in good health. Some clones in this sample may be carry-over from other donors' samples. The genes are TRBV10-3 and TRBJ2-7, with TRBD2 matching 7 bases. The sample consisted of PBMCs. CDR3 nucleotides: TGTGCCATCAGCCCCCGGGAGGACGAGCAGTACTTC. Its translation: CAISPREDEQYF.